This is a list of T cell receptor beta chains from one sample in a study of cytomegalovirus exposure and HLA in healthy donors. Produced via immunoSEQ multiplex PCR; TCRdb's table is partial and in-frame only. The table shows some 150,000 clones, with approximately 80% occurring only once. Sequences were obtained from PBMCs. These receptors all come from a woman in her thirties or forties in good health and CMV-seropositive. Each CDR3 is given without its conserved first and last residue. The order of the fields is clone size, V gene, CDR3 protein. Part of the rows lack a size; the others show once, few, many or a class for expanded clones.

- | TRBV2 | ASRTLAGASYEQY
- | TRBV7-6 | ASGQGLYEQY
- | TRBV10-3 | AIRGTGDYEQY
- | TRBV28 | ASSSPPGAKNIQY
- | TRBV30 | AWSATDFHQPQH
- | TRBV7-2 | ASSSAGTGSGTQY
- | TRBV30 | AWSGRLSGKNEQF
- | TRBV27 | ASSLTLSYGYT
few | TRBV30 | AWSWTSGQETQY
- | TRBV9 | ASSVGLGDRGKTGELF